This T cell receptor beta chain was retrieved from a study of CD8 T cells in Susac syndrome. Germline V lookup: CDR1 MDHEN, CDR2 SYDVKM. Trimming shortened V by 3 bases and J by 0 bases, and 15 bases separated the two germline ends. CDR3 length equals 17 residues. The RNA, about 0.45 to 1 ug, was put through reverse transcription using random hexamers. It was immunoSEQ multiplex PCR that amplified TCR beta CDR3 across 54 Vbeta and 13 Jbeta. TCRdb used MiXCR to reprocess the immunoSEQ multiplex PCR reads, holding one entry per CDR3 protein. The data show 65,000 to 80,000 distinct CDR3 sequences, roughly 90% seen once. Broader study findings: Acknowledgment was made by the study that its TCR sequencing and HLA analysis involved a relatively small number of individuals.

Turning to this clonotype: Its antigen is still unknown.

Sequencing of TCR beta was undertaken in CD8+ and CD4+ T cells derived from blood. In contrast to the negatively isolated CD8+ and CD4+ T cells, TEMRA cells were FACS-enriched. This chain links TRBV28 with TRBJ1-5; tentatively, D is TRBD1 (5 bases). Sequencing was done on a sample of CD8+ T cells from PBMCs. The source is a human donor with multiple sclerosis. CDR3 sequence: CASSFSYRTYSNQPQHF. CDR3 DNA sequence: TGTGCCAGCAGTTTCTCCTACAGGACTTATAGCAATCAGCCCCAGCATTTT.